The present TCR beta chain was sequenced within a study of blood T cell repertoires in COVID-19. Looking at the study overall: Sites across the United States, Italy and Spain contributed samples from acute and convalescent COVID-19. T cells, B-cell-depleted T cells, or PBMCs supplied cDNA or gDNA.

Per the germline V gene, CDR1 is SGHRS and CDR2 is YFSETQ. V was pared by 4 bases and J by 1 base, with 9 bases between. The length of the CDR3 is 15 residues. Per the original methods: Scientists estimated how many nucleated cells there were by amplifying reference gene primers. Produced via immunoSEQ multiplex PCR; TCRdb's table is partial and in-frame only. The D gene and trimming were derived from the DNA, and the V and J assignments and clone size from that table. The table shows about 59,000 clones, with more than 60% occurring only once. This clone came up a few times. This clonotype was sampled from a woman aged 70 to 79 with acute or convalescent COVID-19. Sequencing was done on a sample of peripheral blood. The rearrangement joins TRBV5-1 to TRBJ2-6, with TRBD1 as a possible D gene (6 bases). CDR3 sequence (DNA): TGCGCCAGCAGCGCACAGGGTTCTGGGGCCAACGTCCTGACTTTC. Translating it yields CASSAQGSGANVLTF.